A selection of T cell receptor beta chains follows, all from one sample in a study of T cells after yellow fever vaccination. TCRdb reanalysed the 5' RACE reads using MiXCR and keeps one entry per CDR3 protein. The table has 320,000 or so distinct CDR3 sequences, roughly 8.6% seen once. Material: PBMCs, obtained roughly 46 days after the first yellow fever vaccination. These TCRs come from a man between 18 and 29 years old who received the YFV17D yellow fever vaccine. Each CDR3 is given with its conserved first and last residue. Fields, in order: V gene, clone size, J gene, D gene, CDR3 protein, CDR3 DNA. D genes are given only for firm matches. Size tells how often a clone was seen (once, few, many) or the class of an expanded clone, and some rows leave it out.

TRBV6-1,few,TRBJ2-2,TRBD2,CASRAAGANTGELFF,TGTGCCAGCAGGGCAGCGGGGGCTAACACCGGGGAGCTGTTTTTT
TRBV10-3,NA,TRBJ1-1,NA,CAISRDTRNTEAFF,TGTGCCATCAGCCGGGACACCCGGAACACTGAAGCTTTCTTT
TRBV6-2/TRBV6-3,NA,TRBJ2-3,TRBD2,CASSYSGLAGGRGTDTQYF,TGTGCCAGCAGTTACTCGGGACTAGCGGGGGGGCGCGGCACAGATACGCAGTATTTT
TRBV3-1,few,TRBJ2-2,TRBD2,CASSPTSGRTTAELFF,TGTGCCAGCAGCCCGACTAGCGGGAGGACTACCGCGGAGCTGTTTTTT
TRBV19,NA,TRBJ2-1,NA,CASSISRANEQFF,TGTGCCAGTAGTATATCCAGGGCCAATGAGCAGTTCTTC
TRBV29-1,NA,TRBJ2-1,NA,CSVSPRISAYNEQFF,TGCAGCGTTTCCCCCCGGATCTCCGCCTACAATGAGCAGTTCTTC
TRBV5-1,few,TRBJ2-3,NA,CASSFGRTLPDTQYF,TGCGCCAGCAGCTTCGGGCGGACCCTGCCAGATACGCAGTATTTT
TRBV6-5,few,TRBJ2-5,NA,CASSYSGLGQETQYF,TGTGCCAGCAGTTACTCCGGGTTGGGCCAAGAGACCCAGTACTTC
TRBV20-1,few,TRBJ1-5,TRBD1,CSARVTGTAYQPQHF,TGCAGTGCTAGAGTTACCGGGACAGCCTATCAGCCCCAGCATTTT
TRBV4-2,few,TRBJ2-3,NA,CASSPLYTSTDTQYF,TGTGCCAGCAGCCCACTCTACACCAGCACAGATACGCAGTATTTT
TRBV6-5,many,TRBJ1-5,NA,CASSYRGNQPQHF,TGTGCCAGCAGCTACAGGGGCAATCAGCCCCAGCATTTT
TRBV7-2,many,TRBJ2-7,TRBD1,CASSLDRGSYEQYF,TGTGCCAGCAGCTTAGACAGGGGTAGCTACGAGCAGTACTTC
TRBV5-1,few,TRBJ1-2,TRBD1,CASSLVETGGEYGYTF,TGCGCCAGCAGCTTGGTAGAGACAGGGGGCGAGTATGGCTACACCTTC
TRBV6-1,few,TRBJ1-1,NA,CASSLVQGLGPRTEAFF,TGTGCCAGCAGCCTCGTTCAGGGATTGGGACCCCGCACTGAAGCTTTCTTT
TRBV20-1,NA,TRBJ2-5,TRBD2,CSAPPAGLQETQYF,TGCAGTGCCCCGCCAGCGGGGCTGCAAGAGACCCAGTACTTC
TRBV6-5,NA,TRBJ2-7,NA,CASSYSSRSTYEQYF,TGTGCCAGCAGTTACTCGTCCAGAAGCACCTACGAGCAGTACTTC
TRBV6-5,many,TRBJ1-6,NA,CASSYGFLGASYNSPLHF,TGTGCCAGCAGTTATGGGTTTTTGGGGGCGTCGTATAATTCACCCCTCCACTTT
TRBV7-6,few,TRBJ1-1,NA,CASSLTPQDRNTEAFF,TGTGCCAGCAGCTTAACGCCGCAGGATCGAAACACTGAAGCTTTCTTT
TRBV18,NA,TRBJ2-7,TRBD1,CASSPWDSDYEQYF,TGTGCCAGCTCACCATGGGACAGCGACTACGAGCAGTACTTC
TRBV5-1,few,TRBJ1-4,NA,CASSYGQRDEKLFF,TGCGCCAGCAGTTACGGACAGCGGGATGAAAAACTGTTTTTT
TRBV7-2,NA,TRBJ1-1,NA,CASSLLPFRSVNTEAFF,TGTGCCAGCAGCTTACTTCCCTTCCGTAGTGTGAACACTGAAGCTTTCTTT
TRBV15,few,TRBJ1-2,NA,CATSRDRGTNYGYTF,TGTGCCACCAGCAGAGATAGGGGGACGAACTATGGCTACACCTTC